This T cell receptor (beta chain) originates from a study of blood T cells in healthy people across ages. Whole-study results and caveats: Unsorted PBMC material precluded a definitive naive versus antigen-experienced comparison.

The CDR3 length is 16 residues. Per the germline V gene, CDR1 is SQVTM and CDR2 is ANQGSEA. Trimming took 6 bases from V and 5 from J, leaving 24 bases between them. Donors each provided ten milliliters of peripheral blood. To note about this clonotype: As yet, its antigen is unknown.

Next came a second PCR, run for 7 to 11 cycles, which used a sample-barcoded 5' primer along with a J-beta primer mix. TCRdb reprocessed the 5' RACE reads with MiXCR, giving one entry per CDR3 protein. This sample has almost 800,000 distinct CDR3 sequences; about 62% occur once, and the top ten carry over 20%. This clonotype was sampled from a man aged 30 to 45 in good health. Sequenced: blood. J is TRBJ2-3 and V is TRBV29-1, with D possibly being TRBD1 (6 bases). The CDR3 sequence is CSVPAGAGFTRDTQYF. The CDR3 region has the DNA TGCAGCGTGCCCGCAGGGGCCGGATTTACACGAGATACGCAGTATTTT.